This T cell receptor (beta chain) was captured by sequencing in a study of T cell responses to AZD1222 COVID-19 vaccine. The CDR3 covers 15 residues. V was pared by 5 bases and J by 7 bases, with 10 bases of the junction left unmatched. CDR1 LGHDT and CDR2 YNNKEL come from the germline V gene (reference sequence). A word on this clone: Antigen specificity is unknown.

Study-wide results and caveats: Researchers report vaccine-associated CD4 TCRs spanning spike, with dominance at 160-218 and 743-854.

The protocol was immunoSEQ multiplex PCR, while the TCRdb copy is restricted to in-frame clones and leaves out a portion. The data hold roughly 150,000 clones, with less than 95% observed a single time. Second doses at about 4 or about 12 weeks were pooled. This sequence was found in an adult who received the AZD1222 COVID-19 vaccine. Material: peripheral blood, obtained 28 days after the second AZD1222 dose. J is TRBJ1-4 and V is TRBV3-1 (or the pseudogene TRBV3-2); 7 bases align to TRBD1. CDR3 DNA sequence: TGTGCCAGCAGCATCTCGACAGGGTGGGGTGAAAAACTGTTTTTT. Protein sequence: CASSISTGWGEKLFF.